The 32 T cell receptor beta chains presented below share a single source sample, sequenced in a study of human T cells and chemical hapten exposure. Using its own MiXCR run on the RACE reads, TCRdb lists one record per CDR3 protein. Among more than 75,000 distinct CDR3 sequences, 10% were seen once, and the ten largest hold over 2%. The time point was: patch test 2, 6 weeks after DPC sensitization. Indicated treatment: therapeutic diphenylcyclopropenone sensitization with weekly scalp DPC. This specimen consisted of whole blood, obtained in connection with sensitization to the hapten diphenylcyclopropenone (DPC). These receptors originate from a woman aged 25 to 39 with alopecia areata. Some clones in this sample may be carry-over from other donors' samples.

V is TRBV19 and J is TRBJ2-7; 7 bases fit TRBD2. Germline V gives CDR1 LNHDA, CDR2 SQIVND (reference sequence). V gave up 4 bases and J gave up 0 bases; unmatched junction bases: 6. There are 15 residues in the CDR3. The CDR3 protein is CASSTSKRDSYEQYF. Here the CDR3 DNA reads TGTGCCAGTAGTACTTCTAAGCGGGACTCCTACGAGCAGTACTTC.

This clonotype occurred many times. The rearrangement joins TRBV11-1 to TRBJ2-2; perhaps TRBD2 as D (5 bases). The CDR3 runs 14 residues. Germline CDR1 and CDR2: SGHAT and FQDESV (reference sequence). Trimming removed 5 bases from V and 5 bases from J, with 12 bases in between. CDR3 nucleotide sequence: TGTGCCAGCAGCCTTACCACTAGGACCGGGGAGCTGTTTTTT. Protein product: CASSLTTRTGELFF.

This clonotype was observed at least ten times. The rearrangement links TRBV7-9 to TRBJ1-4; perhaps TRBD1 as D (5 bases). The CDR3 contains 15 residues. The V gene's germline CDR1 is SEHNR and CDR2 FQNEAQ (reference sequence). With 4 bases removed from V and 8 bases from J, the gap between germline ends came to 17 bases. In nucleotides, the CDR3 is TGTGCCAGCAGCTGGGACCCATGGGCAGGGGAAAAACTGTTTTTT. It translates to CASSWDPWAGEKLFF.

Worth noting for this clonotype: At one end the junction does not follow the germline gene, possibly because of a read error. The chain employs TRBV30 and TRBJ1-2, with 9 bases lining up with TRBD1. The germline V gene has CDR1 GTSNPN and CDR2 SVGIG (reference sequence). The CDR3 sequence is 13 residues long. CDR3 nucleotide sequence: TGTGCCCGGAGGTGGGGACAGGGCCGTGGCTACACCTTC. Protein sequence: CARRWGQGRGYTF.

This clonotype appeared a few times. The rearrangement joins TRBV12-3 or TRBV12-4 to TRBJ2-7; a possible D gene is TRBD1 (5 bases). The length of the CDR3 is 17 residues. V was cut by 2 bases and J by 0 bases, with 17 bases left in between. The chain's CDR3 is CASSLSPQGGNSYEQYF. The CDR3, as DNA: TGTGCCAGCAGTTTATCCCCCCAGGGCGGTAACTCCTACGAGCAGTACTTC.

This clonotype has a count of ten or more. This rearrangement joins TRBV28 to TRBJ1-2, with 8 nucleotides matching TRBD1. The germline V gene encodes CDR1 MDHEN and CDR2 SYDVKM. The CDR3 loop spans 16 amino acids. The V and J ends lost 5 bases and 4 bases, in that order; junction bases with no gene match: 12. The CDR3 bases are TGTGCCAGCAGTCCCGCTGCCGAACAGGGGGGCTATGGCTACACCTTC. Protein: CASSPAAEQGGYGYTF.

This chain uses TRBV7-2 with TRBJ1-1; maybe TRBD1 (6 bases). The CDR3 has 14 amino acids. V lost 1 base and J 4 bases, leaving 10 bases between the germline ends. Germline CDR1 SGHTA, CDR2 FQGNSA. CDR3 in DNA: TGTGCCAGCAGCTTAGGGGGGCCGGCCACTGAAGCTTTCTTT. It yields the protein CASSLGGPATEAFF. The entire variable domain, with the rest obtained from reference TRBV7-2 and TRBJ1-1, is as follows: GAGVSQSPSNKVTEKGKDVELRCDPISGHTALYWYRQSLGQGLEFLIYFQGNSAPDKSGLPSDRFSAERTGGSVSTLTIQRTQQEDSAVYLCASSLGGPATEAFFGQGTRLTVV.

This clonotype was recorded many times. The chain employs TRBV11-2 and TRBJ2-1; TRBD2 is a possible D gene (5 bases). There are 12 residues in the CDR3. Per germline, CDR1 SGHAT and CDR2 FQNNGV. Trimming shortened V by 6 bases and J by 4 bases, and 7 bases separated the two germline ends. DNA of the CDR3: TGTGCCAGCAGGAGGGATTACAATGAGCAGTTCTTC. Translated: CASRRDYNEQFF. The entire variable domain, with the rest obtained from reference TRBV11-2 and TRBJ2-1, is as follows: EAGVAQSPRYKIIEKRQSVAFWCNPISGHATLYWYQQILGQGPKLLIQFQNNGVVDDSQLPKDRFSAERLKGVDSTLKIQPAKLEDSAVYLCASRRDYNEQFFGPGTRLTVL.

DNA of the CDR3: TGTGCCAGCAGCCTACCGAACCCATACAATGAGCAGTTCTTC. The encoded protein is CASSLPNPYNEQFF. The genes are TRBV28 and TRBJ2-1; D gene ambiguous. Germline CDR1 and CDR2: MDHEN and SYDVKM. With 6 bases removed from V and 4 bases from J, the gap between germline ends came to 13 bases. The CDR3 is made up of 14 amino acids.

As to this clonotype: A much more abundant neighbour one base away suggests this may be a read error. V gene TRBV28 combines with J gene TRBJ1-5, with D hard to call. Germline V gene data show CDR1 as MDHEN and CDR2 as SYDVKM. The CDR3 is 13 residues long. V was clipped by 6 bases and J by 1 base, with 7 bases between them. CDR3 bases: TGTGCCAGCAGGGCCCCGAGCAATCAGCCCCAGCATTTT. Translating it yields CASRAPSNQPQHF.

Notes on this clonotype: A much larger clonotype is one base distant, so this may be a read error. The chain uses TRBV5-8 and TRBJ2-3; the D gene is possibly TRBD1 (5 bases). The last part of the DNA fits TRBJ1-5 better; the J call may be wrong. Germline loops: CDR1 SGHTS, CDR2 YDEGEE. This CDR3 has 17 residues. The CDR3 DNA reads TGTGCCAGCAGCTTGGGGGTTGTTGAGCGGGGCACAGATACGCAGCATTTT. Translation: CASSLGVVERGTDTQHF.

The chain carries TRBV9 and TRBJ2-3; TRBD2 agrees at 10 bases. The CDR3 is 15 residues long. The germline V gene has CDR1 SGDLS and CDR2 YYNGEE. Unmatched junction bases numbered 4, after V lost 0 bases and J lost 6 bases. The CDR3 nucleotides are TGTGCCAGCAGCGTAGTAGCGGGAGGAAAGGATACGCAGTATTTT. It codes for CASSVVAGGKDTQYF.

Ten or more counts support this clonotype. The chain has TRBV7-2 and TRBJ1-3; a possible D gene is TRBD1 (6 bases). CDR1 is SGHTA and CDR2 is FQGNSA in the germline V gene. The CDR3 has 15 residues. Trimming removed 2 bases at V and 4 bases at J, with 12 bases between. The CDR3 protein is CASSLWGGAGNTIYF. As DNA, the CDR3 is TGTGCCAGCAGCTTATGGGGGGGCGCCGGAAACACCATATATTTT.

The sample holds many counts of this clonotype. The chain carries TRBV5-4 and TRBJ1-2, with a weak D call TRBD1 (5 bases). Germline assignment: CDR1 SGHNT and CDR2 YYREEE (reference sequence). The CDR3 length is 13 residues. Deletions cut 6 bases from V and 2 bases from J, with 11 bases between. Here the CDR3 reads CASTGTANYGYTF. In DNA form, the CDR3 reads TGTGCCAGCACCGGGACCGCGAACTATGGCTACACCTTC.

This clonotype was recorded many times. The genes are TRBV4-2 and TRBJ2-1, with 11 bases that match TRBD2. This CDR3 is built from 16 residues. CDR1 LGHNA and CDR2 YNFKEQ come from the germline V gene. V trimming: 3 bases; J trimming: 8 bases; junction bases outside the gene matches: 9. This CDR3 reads CASSQSEGTSGDEQFF. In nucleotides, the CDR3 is TGTGCCAGCAGCCAGTCGGAGGGGACTAGCGGAGATGAGCAGTTCTTC.

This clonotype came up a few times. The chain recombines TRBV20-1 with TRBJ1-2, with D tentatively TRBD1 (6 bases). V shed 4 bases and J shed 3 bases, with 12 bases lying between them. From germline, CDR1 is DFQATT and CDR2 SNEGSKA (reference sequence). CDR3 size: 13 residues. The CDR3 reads CSANHQGYYGYTF. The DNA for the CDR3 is TGCAGTGCTAACCATCAGGGGTACTATGGCTACACCTTC.

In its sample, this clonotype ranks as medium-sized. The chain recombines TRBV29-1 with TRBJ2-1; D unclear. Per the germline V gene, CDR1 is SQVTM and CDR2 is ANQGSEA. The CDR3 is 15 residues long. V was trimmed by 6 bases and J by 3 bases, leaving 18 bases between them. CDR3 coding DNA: TGCAGCGTAGTGGGCCTCCAAAAGGTCTACAATGAGCAGTTCTTC. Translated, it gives CSVVGLQKVYNEQFF.

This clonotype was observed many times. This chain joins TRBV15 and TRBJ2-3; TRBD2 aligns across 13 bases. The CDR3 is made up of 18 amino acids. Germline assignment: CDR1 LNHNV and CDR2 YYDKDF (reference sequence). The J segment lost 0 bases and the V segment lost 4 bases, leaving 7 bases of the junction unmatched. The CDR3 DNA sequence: TGTGCCACCAGCAAGGGACTAGCGGGAAAAACTAGCACAGATACGCAGTATTTT. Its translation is CATSKGLAGKTSTDTQYF.

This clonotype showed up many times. CDR3 sequence (DNA): TGCAGTGCGCGTCGGGCAGCGAACACCGGGGAGCTGTTTTTT. It yields the protein CSARRAANTGELFF. The chain links TRBV20-1 to TRBJ2-2; D is unresolved. Germline V gives CDR1 DFQATT, CDR2 SNEGSKA (reference sequence). This CDR3 comprises 14 residues. V was cut by 6 bases and J by 0 bases, with 11 bases left in between.

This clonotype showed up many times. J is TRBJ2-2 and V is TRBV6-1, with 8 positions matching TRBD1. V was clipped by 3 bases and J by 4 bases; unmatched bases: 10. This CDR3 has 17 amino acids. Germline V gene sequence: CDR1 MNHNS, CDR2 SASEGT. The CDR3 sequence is CASSDPLDRAGTGELFF. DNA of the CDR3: TGTGCCAGCAGTGATCCCCTGGACAGGGCGGGCACCGGGGAGCTGTTTTTT.

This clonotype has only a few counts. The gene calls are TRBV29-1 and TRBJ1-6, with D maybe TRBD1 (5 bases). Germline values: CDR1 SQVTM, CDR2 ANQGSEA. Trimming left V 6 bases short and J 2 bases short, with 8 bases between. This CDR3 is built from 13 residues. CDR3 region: CSVTETYNSPLHF. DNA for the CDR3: TGCAGCGTGACAGAGACCTATAATTCACCCCTCCACTTT.

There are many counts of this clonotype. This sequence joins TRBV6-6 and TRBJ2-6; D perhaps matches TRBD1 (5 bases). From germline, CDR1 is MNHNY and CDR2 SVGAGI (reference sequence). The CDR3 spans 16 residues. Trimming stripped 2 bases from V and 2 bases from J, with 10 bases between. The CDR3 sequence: CASSYGARAGANVLTF. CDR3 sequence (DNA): TGTGCCAGCAGTTACGGGGCCCGGGCTGGGGCCAACGTCCTGACTTTC.

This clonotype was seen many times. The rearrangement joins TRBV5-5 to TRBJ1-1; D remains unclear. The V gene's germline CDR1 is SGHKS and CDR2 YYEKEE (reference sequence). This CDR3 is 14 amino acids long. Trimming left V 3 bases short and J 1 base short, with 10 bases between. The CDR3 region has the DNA TGTGCCAGCAGCTCAGACACCTGGAACACTGAAGCTTTCTTT. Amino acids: CASSSDTWNTEAFF.

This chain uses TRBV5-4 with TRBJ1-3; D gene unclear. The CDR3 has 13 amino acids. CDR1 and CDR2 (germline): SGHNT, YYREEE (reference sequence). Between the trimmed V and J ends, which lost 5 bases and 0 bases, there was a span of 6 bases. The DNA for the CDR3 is TGTGCCAGCAGTGGGTACTCTGGAAACACCATATATTTT. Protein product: CASSGYSGNTIYF. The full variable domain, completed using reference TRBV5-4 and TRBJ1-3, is ETGVTQSPTHLIKTRGQQVTLRCSSQSGHNTVSWYQQALGQGPQFIFQYYREEENGRGNFPPRFSGLQFPNYSSELNVNALELDDSALYLCASSGYSGNTIYFGEGSWLTVV.

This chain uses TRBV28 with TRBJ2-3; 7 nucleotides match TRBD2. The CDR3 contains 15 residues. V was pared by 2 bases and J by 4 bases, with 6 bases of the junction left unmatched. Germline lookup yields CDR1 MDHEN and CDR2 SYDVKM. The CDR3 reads CASSLGGGAPDTQYF. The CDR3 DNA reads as TGTGCCAGCAGTTTAGGGGGAGGGGCCCCAGATACGCAGTATTTT.

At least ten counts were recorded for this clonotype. This CDR3 is CATIGSVNTEAFF. The CDR3 DNA sequence: TGTGCCACCATAGGTTCGGTGAACACTGAAGCTTTCTTT. The genes are TRBV10-3 and TRBJ1-1, with D unresolved. Trimming pared 10 bases from V and 0 bases from J, leaving 12 bases between. Germline V CDR1 and CDR2: ENHRY, SYGVKD. This CDR3 comprises 13 residues.

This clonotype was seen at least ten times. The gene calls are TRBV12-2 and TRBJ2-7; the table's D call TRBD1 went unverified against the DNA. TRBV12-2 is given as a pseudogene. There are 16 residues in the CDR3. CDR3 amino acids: CASRLARSRVFYEQYF. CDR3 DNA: TGTGCAAGTCGCTTAGCGAGGTCCAGGGTTTTCTACGAGCAGTACTTC.

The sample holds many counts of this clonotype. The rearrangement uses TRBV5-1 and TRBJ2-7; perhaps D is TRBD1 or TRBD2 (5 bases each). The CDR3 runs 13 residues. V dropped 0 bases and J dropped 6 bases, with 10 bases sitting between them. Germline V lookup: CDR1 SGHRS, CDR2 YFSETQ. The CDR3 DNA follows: TGCGCCAGCAGCTTGGGAGGGACCTCCGAGCAGTACTTC. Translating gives CASSLGGTSEQYF.

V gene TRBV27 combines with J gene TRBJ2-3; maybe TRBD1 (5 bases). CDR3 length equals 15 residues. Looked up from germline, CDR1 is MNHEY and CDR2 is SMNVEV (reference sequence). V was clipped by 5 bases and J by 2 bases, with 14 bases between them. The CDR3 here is CASSLQGLFTDTQYF. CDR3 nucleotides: TGTGCCAGCAGTCTTCAGGGTCTTTTCACAGATACGCAGTATTTT.

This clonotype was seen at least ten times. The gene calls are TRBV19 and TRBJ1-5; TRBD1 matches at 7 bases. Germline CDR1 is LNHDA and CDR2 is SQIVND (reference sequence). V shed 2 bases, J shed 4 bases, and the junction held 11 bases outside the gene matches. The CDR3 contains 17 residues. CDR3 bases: TGTGCCAGTAGTATATTTGCGGGAAGCAGGGGGAATCAGCCCCAGCATTTT. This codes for CASSIFAGSRGNQPQHF.

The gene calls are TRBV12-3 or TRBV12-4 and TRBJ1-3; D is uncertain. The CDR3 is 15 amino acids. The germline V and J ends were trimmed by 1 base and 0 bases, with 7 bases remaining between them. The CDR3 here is CASSLGWNSGNTIYF. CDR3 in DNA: TGTGCCAGCAGTTTAGGCTGGAACTCTGGAAACACCATATATTTT.

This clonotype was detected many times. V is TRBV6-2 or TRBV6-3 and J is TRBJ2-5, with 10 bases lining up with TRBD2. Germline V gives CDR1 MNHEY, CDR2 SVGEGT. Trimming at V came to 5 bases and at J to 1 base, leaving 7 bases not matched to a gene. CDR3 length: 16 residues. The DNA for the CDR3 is TGTGCCAGCAGTGGATGGACTAGCGGATCCCAAGAGACCCAGTACTTC. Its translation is CASSGWTSGSQETQYF.